This TCR beta chain was sequenced during a study of CD8 T cells in Susac syndrome. Study overall: Susac syndrome patients were untreated, on corticosteroids with some adding intravenous immunoglobulin, or on intravenous immunoglobulin only.

RNA, at about 0.45 to 1 ug, was reverse transcribed with random hexamers. MiXCR was run by TCRdb on the immunoSEQ multiplex PCR reads, yielding one entry per CDR3 protein. This sample has about 76,000 distinct CDR3 sequences, with around 93% found just once. Germline values: CDR1 SGHTA, CDR2 FQGNSA. V dropped 5 bases and J dropped 5 bases, with 16 bases sitting between them. The CDR3 contains 14 residues. The sequenced sample was CD8+ T cells from PBMCs. V gene TRBV7-2 combines with J gene TRBJ2-7; D possibly corresponds to TRBD1 (5 bases). The TCR was taken from a human donor with Susac syndrome. CDR3: CASSPDMALNEQYF. Here the CDR3 DNA reads TGTGCCAGCAGCCCGGACATGGCATTGAACGAGCAGTACTTC.